This TCR beta chain stems from a study of long-term antiretroviral therapy in people with HIV. It was version v3.0 of the immunoSEQ assay that was run at survey level. Libraries were prepared by immunoSEQ multiplex PCR; TCRdb keeps only in-frame clonotypes and omits some of them. The data show 25,000 to 35,000 clones, 90% to 97% seen once. The V and J ends lost 5 bases and 1 base, in that order; junction bases with no gene match: 3. Germline V CDR1 and CDR2: SEHNR, FQNEAQ (reference sequence). This CDR3 is built from 14 residues. The source is a man aged 25-45 years with HIV. This chain joins TRBV7-9 and TRBJ1-2; 8 positions agree with TRBD1. This sample comprised unsorted PBMCs, obtained 6.5 to 6.9 years after starting antiretroviral therapy. The CDR3 DNA reads as TGTGCCAGCAGCCAACAGGGGGTTAACTATGGCTACACCTTC. Protein sequence: CASSQQGVNYGYTF.